The clone carrying this T cell receptor beta chain was observed a handful of times. Its antigen is undetermined. Germline CDR1 and CDR2: MGHRA and YSYEKL. The CDR3 length is 14 residues. The V gene end was trimmed by 8 bases and the J gene end by 9 bases; junction bases not matched to a gene: 7. This sample was included in a study of cytomegalovirus exposure and HLA in healthy donors. A multiplex PCR was run with 60 Vbeta primers and 13 Jbeta primers. Repertoires were generated with immunoSEQ multiplex PCR, while TCRdb's copy carries only in-frame clones and drops some. Of roughly 67,000 clones listed, 75% were seen once; the top ten hold about 8.2%. Donors consisted of healthy bone marrow donors. Study findings and constraints: For most subjects, TCR beta sequences were reported to predict HLA-A and HLA-B alleles with accuracy. Being productive about 87% or about 30% of the time was typical of most TCR beta V segments in an earlier analysis. The listing of 150 or so TCR beta chains classed them as cytomegalovirus-associated.

V is TRBV4-1 and J is TRBJ2-1, with 13 bases identical to TRBD2. This sequence was found in a man in his sixties in good health and CMV-seropositive. What was sequenced was PBMCs. The CDR3 loop is CASGTSGVSGEQFF. CDR3 in DNA: TGCGCCAGCGGGACTAGCGGGGTTAGTGGTGAGCAGTTCTTC.